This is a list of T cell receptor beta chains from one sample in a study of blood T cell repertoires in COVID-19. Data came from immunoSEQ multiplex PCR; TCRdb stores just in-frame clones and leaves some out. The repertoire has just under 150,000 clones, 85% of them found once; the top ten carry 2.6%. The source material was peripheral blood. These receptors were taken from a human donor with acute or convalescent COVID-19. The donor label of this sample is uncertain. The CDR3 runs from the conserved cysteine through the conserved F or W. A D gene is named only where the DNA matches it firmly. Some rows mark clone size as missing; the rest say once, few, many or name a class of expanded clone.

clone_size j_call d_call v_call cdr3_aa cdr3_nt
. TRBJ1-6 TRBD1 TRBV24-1 CATYRGSYNSPLHF TGTGCCACTTACAGGGGTTCCTATAATTCACCCCTCCACTTT
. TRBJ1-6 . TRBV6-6 CASSRGGSRSSYNSPLHF TGTGCCAGCAGCCGAGGGGGGTCCCGCAGCTCCTATAATTCACCCCTCCACTTT
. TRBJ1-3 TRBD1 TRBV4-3 CASSQGQGVGNTIYF TGCGCCAGCAGCCAAGGACAGGGCGTCGGAAACACCATATATTTT
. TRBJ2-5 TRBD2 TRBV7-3 CASSPTVEGGDQYF TGTGCCAGCAGCCCAACCGTGGAGGGAGGGGATCAGTACTTC
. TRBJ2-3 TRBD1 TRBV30 CAWSVPGTGGLDTQYF TGTGCCTGGAGTGTACCAGGGACAGGGGGCTTAGATACGCAGTATTTT
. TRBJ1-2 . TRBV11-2 CASSLDPGYGYTF TGTGCCAGCAGCTTAGATCCGGGCTATGGCTACACCTTC
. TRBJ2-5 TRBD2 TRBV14 CASSPRLAGAQETQYF TGTGCCAGCAGCCCTAGACTAGCGGGGGCCCAAGAGACCCAGTACTTC
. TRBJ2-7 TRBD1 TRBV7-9 CASSFLPGQGSLAYEQYF TGTGCCAGCAGCTTCCTCCCGGGACAGGGATCCCTAGCCTACGAGCAGTACTTC
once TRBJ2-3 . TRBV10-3 CACTSTDTQYF TGTGCCTGCACTAGCACAGATACGCAGTATTTT
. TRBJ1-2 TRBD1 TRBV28 CASRTTGVNYGYTF TGTGCCAGCAGAACGACAGGGGTCAACTATGGCTACACCTTC
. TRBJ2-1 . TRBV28 CASSHLAVGSYNEQFF TGTGCCAGCAGTCATCTGGCGGTGGGTTCCTACAATGAGCAGTTCTTC
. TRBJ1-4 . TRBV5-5 CASSLGRGGEKLFF TGTGCCAGCAGCTTAGGTAGGGGTGGCGAAAAACTGTTTTTT
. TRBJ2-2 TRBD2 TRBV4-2 CASSQPTSGWTEELFF TGTGCCAGCAGCCAACCGACTAGCGGGTGGACGGAGGAGCTGTTTTTT
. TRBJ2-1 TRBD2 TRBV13 CASSLGTRIGDEQFF TGTGCCAGCAGCCTGGGGACTAGAATTGGCGATGAGCAGTTCTTC
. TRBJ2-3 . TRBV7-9 CASSLTSAADTQYF TGTGCCAGCAGCTTAACTAGTGCCGCAGATACGCAGTATTTT
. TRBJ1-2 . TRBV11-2 CASSLGAGMNGYTF TGTGCCAGCAGCTTAGGGGCAGGGATGAATGGCTACACCTTC
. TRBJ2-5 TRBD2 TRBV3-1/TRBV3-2 CASRHLAGVGETQYF TGTGCCTCCCGGCATCTAGCGGGAGTGGGAGAGACCCAGTACTTC
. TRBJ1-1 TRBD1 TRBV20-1 CSASRLTGATEAFF TGCAGTGCTAGTCGCCTAACAGGGGCCACTGAAGCTTTCTTT
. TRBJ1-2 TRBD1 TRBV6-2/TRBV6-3 CASSYSDLGTGVIGYGYTF TGTGCCAGCAGTTACTCGGACCTTGGGACAGGTGTGATTGGCTATGGCTACACCTTC
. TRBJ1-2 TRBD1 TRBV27 CASSLEQGTGYYGYTF TGTGCCAGCAGTTTGGAGCAGGGGACAGGCTACTATGGCTACACCTTC
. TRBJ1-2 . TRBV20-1 CSAGREGGYTF TGCAGTGCGGGAAGGGAGGGAGGCTACACCTTC
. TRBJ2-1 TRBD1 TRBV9 CASSLGDSYNEQFF TGTGCCAGCAGCCTCGGGGACAGCTACAATGAGCAGTTCTTC
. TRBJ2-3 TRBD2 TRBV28 CASMRSGGLRTDTQYF TGTGCCAGCATGCGGAGCGGGGGGCTTCGCACAGATACGCAGTATTTT
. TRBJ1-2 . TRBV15 CATSRDLGANGYTF TGTGCCACCAGCAGAGATCTGGGGGCTAATGGCTACACCTTC
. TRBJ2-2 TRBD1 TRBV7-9 CASSRRPGQGEINTGELFF TGTGCCAGCAGCCGCCGCCCGGGACAGGGGGAAATTAACACCGGGGAGCTGTTTTTT
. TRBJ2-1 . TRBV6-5 CASSSTEDEQFF TGTGCCAGCAGTTCCACGGAGGATGAGCAGTTCTTC
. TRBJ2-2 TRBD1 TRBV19 CASTRDRANTGELFF TGTGCCAGTACAAGGGACAGGGCGAACACCGGGGAGCTGTTTTTT
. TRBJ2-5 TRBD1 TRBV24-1 CATSDPWTGHHF TGTGCCACCAGTGATCCCTGGACAGGGCACCACTTC
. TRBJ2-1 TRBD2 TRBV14 CASSQVGLVSEQFF TGTGCCAGCAGCCAAGTAGGACTAGTGAGTGAGCAGTTCTTC
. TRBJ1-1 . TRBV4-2 CASSLETTRGNTEAFF TGTGCCAGCAGCCTAGAAACCACCCGGGGAAACACTGAAGCTTTCTTT
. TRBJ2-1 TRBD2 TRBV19 CASSIDRGSGGAYEQFF TGTGCCAGTAGTATAGATCGCGGTAGCGGGGGGGCCTATGAGCAGTTCTTC
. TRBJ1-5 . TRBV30 CAWNRQGNQPQHF TGTGCCTGGAACAGACAGGGCAATCAGCCCCAGCATTTT
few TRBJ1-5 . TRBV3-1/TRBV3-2 CASSPREHQPQHF TGTGCCAGCAGCCCTAGAGAACATCAGCCCCAGCATTTT
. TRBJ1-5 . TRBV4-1 CASSPHWYNSNQPQHF TGCGCCAGCAGCCCCCACTGGTATAATAGCAATCAGCCCCAGCATTTT
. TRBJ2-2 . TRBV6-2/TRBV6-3 CASSYFHLTGELFF TGTGCCAGCAGTTACTTTCACTTGACCGGGGAGCTGTTTTTT
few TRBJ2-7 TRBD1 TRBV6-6 CASSSTGGDEQYF TGTGCCAGCAGTTCAACAGGGGGTGACGAGCAGTACTTC
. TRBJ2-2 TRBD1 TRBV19 CASRRGTGNTGELFF TGTGCCAGTAGGAGGGGGACAGGGAACACCGGGGAGCTGTTTTTT
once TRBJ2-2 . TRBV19 CASSIGRVAGPGQIPGELFF TGTGCCAGTAGTATTGGCAGGGTTGCCGGTCCCGGGCAGATACCCGGGGAGCTGTTTTTT
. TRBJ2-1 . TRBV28 CASSNKRSYNEQFF TGTGCCAGCAGTAATAAACGGAGCTACAATGAGCAGTTCTTC
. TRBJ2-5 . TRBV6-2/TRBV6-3 CASSYGTPSRTQYF TGTGCCAGCAGTTACGGGACACCCTCAAGAACCCAGTACTTC
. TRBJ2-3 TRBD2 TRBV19 CASSVGGLAADTQYF TGTGCCAGTAGTGTAGGGGGACTAGCCGCAGATACGCAGTATTTT